Listed below are T cell receptor beta chains from one sample, sequenced in a study of T cell changes during pregnancy in multiple sclerosis. Sequencing was performed with immunoSEQ multiplex PCR; in TCRdb, only in-frame clones are kept and a portion is missing. The sample lists about 50,000 clones, about nine tenths occurring once. The material sequenced was CD8+ T cells from peripheral blood mononuclear cells, taken after pregnancy. These receptors were taken from a female donor with multiple sclerosis, enrolled in a pregnancy study. Each CDR3 is given with its conserved first and last residue. D genes are given only for firm matches. Expanded clones get a size class; other rows say once, few or many, or leave the size out.

CASSQDRGQSYEQYF | TGCGCCAGCAGCCAAGATAGGGGGCAGTCCTACGAGCAGTACTTC | NA | TRBV4-3 | TRBD1 | TRBJ2-7
CASSFMRVIGEQFF | TGTGCCAGCAGCTTTATGAGGGTAATAGGTGAGCAGTTCTTC | NA | TRBV5-6 | NA | TRBJ2-1
CATGTSTNGYTF | TGTGCCACTGGGACATCGACGAATGGCTACACCTTC | NA | TRBV7-9 | NA | TRBJ1-2
CASSPTGKGSPLHF | TGTGCCAGCAGCCCGACAGGAAAGGGATCACCCCTCCACTTT | NA | TRBV7-9 | NA | TRBJ1-6
CASSLAEGVAYEQYF | TGTGCCAGCAGCTTAGCGGAGGGTGTCGCCTACGAGCAGTACTTC | NA | TRBV7-9 | NA | TRBJ2-7
CASSVAENTEAFF | TGTGCCAGCAGCGTGGCAGAGAACACTGAAGCTTTCTTT | NA | TRBV9 | NA | TRBJ1-1
CASSQDEGSSVYGYTF | TGCGCCAGCAGCCAAGACGAGGGTTCGTCCGTCTATGGCTACACCTTC | NA | TRBV4-1 | NA | TRBJ1-2
CASSQDGPAGVLYQETQYF | TGCGCCAGCAGCCAAGATGGGCCAGCGGGGGTCCTGTACCAAGAGACCCAGTACTTC | NA | TRBV4-3 | TRBD2 | TRBJ2-5
CATSRGLNYEQYF | TGTGCCACCAGCAGAGGACTCAACTACGAGCAGTACTTC | NA | TRBV15 | NA | TRBJ2-7
CASSFPSQGAYEQYF | TGTGCCAGCAGCTTCCCATCCCAGGGGGCCTACGAGCAGTACTTC | NA | TRBV13 | TRBD1 | TRBJ2-7
CASSPSGTSGNEQYF | TGTGCCAGCAGCCCGAGCGGGACTAGCGGGAACGAGCAGTACTTC | NA | TRBV11-2 | TRBD2 | TRBJ2-7
CASSDWQPVGMNTEAFF | TGTGCCAGCAGTGACTGGCAGCCTGTGGGCATGAACACTGAAGCTTTCTTT | NA | TRBV2 | NA | TRBJ1-1
CASSPSGVADEQFF | TGTGCCAGCAGCCCCTCGGGGGTAGCCGATGAGCAGTTCTTC | NA | TRBV7-6 | NA | TRBJ2-1
CASSQENRGWHGNQPQHF | TGCGCCAGCAGCCAAGAAAATAGGGGCTGGCATGGCAATCAGCCCCAGCATTTT | NA | TRBV4-1 | NA | TRBJ1-5
CASSSGTGYSNQPQHF | TGCGCCAGCAGCTCCGGGACAGGATATAGCAATCAGCCCCAGCATTTT | NA | TRBV5-1 | TRBD1 | TRBJ1-5
CASSISGSETQYF | TGTGCCAGTAGTATATCCGGTTCGGAGACCCAGTACTTC | once | TRBV19 | NA | TRBJ2-5
CASKFLKGQGRETQYF | TGTGCCAGCAAATTCTTAAAGGGACAGGGGCGGGAGACCCAGTACTTC | NA | TRBV6-4 | TRBD1 | TRBJ2-5
CAWRTQGARGYTF | TGTGCCTGGAGGACTCAGGGGGCGCGTGGCTACACCTTC | NA | TRBV30 | TRBD1 | TRBJ1-2
CASADRDNSPLHF | TGTGCCAGCGCCGACAGGGATAATTCACCCCTCCACTTT | NA | TRBV6-1 | TRBD1 | TRBJ1-6
CASSFETGTSGTYEQYF | TGTGCCAGCAGTTTCGAGACAGGGACTAGCGGGACCTACGAGCAGTACTTC | once | TRBV27 | TRBD2 | TRBJ2-7
CASSQGTGWPGAEAFF | TGCGCCAGCAGCCAGGGGACAGGATGGCCCGGGGCTGAAGCTTTCTTT | NA | TRBV4-3 | TRBD1 | TRBJ1-1
CASSPLFDRASYEQYF | TGTGCCAGCAGTCCCCTTTTTGACAGGGCCTCCTACGAGCAGTACTTC | NA | TRBV27 | TRBD1 | TRBJ2-7
CASSPPQGTPYEQYF | TGTGCCAGCTCACCTCCTCAGGGGACCCCCTACGAGCAGTACTTC | NA | TRBV18 | NA | TRBJ2-7